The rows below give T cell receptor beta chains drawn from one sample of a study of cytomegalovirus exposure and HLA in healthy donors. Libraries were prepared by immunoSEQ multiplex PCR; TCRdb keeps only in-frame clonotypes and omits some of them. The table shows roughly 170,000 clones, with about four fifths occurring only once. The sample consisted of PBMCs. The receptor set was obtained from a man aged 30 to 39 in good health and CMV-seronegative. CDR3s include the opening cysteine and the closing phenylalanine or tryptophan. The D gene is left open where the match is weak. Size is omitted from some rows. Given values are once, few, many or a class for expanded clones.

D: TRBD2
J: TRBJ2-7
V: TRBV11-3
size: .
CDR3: CASSLGGLAAQQYF
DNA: TGTGCCAGCAGCTTAGGGGGACTAGCGGCACAGCAGTACTTC

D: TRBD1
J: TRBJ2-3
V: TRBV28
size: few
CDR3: CASSLQALTGDTDTQYF
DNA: TGTGCCAGCAGTTTACAAGCCCTAACAGGGGACACAGATACGCAGTATTTT

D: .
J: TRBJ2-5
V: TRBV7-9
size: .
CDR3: CASSPIVQGKETQYF
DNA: TGTGCCAGCAGCCCAATCGTACAGGGCAAAGAGACCCAGTACTTC

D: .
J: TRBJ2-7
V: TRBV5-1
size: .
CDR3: CASSSPGEQYF
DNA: TGCGCCAGCAGCTCTCCAGGAGAGCAGTACTTC

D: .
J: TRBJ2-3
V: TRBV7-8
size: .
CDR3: CASTLQGFGTDTQYF
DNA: TGTGCCAGCACCCTACAGGGCTTTGGCACAGATACGCAGTATTTT

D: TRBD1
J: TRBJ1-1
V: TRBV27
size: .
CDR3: CASFPGQGMNTEAFF
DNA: TGTGCCAGCTTTCCGGGACAGGGAATGAACACTGAAGCTTTCTTT

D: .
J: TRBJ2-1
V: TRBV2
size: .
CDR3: CASSGQASSYNEQFF
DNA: TGTGCCAGCAGTGGACAGGCCAGCTCCTACAATGAGCAGTTCTTC

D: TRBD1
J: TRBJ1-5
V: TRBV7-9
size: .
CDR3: CASSQTGFNQPQHF
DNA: TGTGCCAGCAGCCAGACAGGGTTTAATCAGCCCCAGCATTTT

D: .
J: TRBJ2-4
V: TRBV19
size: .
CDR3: CASSVQTGLAKNIQYF
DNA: TGTGCCAGTAGTGTTCAGACAGGACTAGCCAAAAACATTCAGTACTTC

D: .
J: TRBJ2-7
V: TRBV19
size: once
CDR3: CASSMSQGRDYEQYF
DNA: TGTGCCAGTAGTATGAGTCAGGGGAGGGACTACGAGCAGTACTTC

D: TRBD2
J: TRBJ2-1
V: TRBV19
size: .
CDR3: CATGTSGGEQFF
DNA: TGTGCCACTGGGACTAGCGGGGGAGAGCAGTTCTTC

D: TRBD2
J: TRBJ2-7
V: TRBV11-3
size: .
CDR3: CASSSLAGGPISYEQYF
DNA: TGTGCCAGCAGCTCACTAGCGGGAGGCCCGATATCCTACGAGCAGTACTTC

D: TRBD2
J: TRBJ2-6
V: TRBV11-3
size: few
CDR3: CASSLGPGSGRASGANVLTF
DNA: TGTGCCAGCAGCTTAGGCCCGGGTAGCGGGAGGGCCTCTGGGGCCAACGTCCTGACTTTC

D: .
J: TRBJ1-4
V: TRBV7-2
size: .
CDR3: CASSLDRPATNEKLFF
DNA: TGTGCCAGCAGCTTAGACAGGCCCGCAACTAATGAAAAACTGTTTTTT

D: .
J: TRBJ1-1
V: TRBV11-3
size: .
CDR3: CASSTRRAPGTEAFF
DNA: TGTGCCAGCAGCACCCGCAGGGCGCCGGGTACTGAAGCTTTCTTT

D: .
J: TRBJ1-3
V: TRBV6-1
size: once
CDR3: CASSFPGNGNTIYF
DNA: TGTGCCAGCAGTTTCCCCGGGAATGGAAACACCATATATTTT

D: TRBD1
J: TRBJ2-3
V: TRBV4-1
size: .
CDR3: CASSQPGQGKSTDTQYF
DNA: TGCGCCAGCAGCCAACCCGGACAGGGGAAAAGCACAGATACGCAGTATTTT

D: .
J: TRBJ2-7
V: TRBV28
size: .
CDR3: CASRAFSYEQYF
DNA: TGTGCCAGCAGAGCCTTCTCCTACGAGCAGTACTTC

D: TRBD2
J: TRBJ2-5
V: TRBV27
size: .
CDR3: CASSPGSERGRGTQYF
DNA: TGTGCCAGCAGCCCGGGAAGCGAGCGGGGGAGAGGGACCCAGTACTTC

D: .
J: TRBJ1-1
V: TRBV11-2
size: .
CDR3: CASSLVGTEAFF
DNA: TGTGCCAGCAGCTTAGTCGGGACTGAAGCTTTCTTT

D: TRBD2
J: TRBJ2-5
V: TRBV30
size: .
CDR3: CACGKSGGETQYF
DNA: TGTGCCTGCGGGAAGAGCGGGGGCGAGACCCAGTACTTC

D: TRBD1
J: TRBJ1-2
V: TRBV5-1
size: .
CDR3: CASSLGRGRGPYGYTF
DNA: TGCGCCAGCAGCTTGGGGAGAGGCAGGGGGCCTTATGGCTACACCTTC

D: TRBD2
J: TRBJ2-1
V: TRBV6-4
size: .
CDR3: CASAPSGRAGNEQFF
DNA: TGTGCCAGTGCTCCTAGCGGGAGGGCCGGTAATGAGCAGTTCTTC

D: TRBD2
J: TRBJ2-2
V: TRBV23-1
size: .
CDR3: CASSPRAGGYTGELFF
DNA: TGCGCCAGCAGTCCAAGAGCGGGAGGGTACACCGGGGAGCTGTTTTTT

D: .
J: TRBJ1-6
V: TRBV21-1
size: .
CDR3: CASSKEGGTYNSPLHF
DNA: TGTGCCAGCAGCAAAGAAGGAGGCACCTATAATTCACCCCTCCACTTT

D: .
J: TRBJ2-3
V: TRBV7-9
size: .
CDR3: CASSLENSQDTQYF
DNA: TGTGCCAGCAGCTTAGAGAACAGCCAGGATACGCAGTATTTT

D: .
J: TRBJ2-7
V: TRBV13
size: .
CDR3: CASSLFRGGPTSGYEQYF
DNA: TGTGCCAGCAGCCTTTTCAGGGGAGGGCCAACTTCGGGTTACGAGCAGTACTTC

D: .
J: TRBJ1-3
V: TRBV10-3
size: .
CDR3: CAISELSGNTIYF
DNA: TGTGCCATCAGTGAGCTATCTGGAAACACCATATATTTT

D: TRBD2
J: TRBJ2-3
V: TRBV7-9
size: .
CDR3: CASSRGGSTDMQYF
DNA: TGTGCCAGCAGCCGCGGGGGGAGCACAGATATGCAGTATTTT

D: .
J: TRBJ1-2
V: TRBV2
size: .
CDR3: CASSEDRVGFTF
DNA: TGTGCCAGCAGTGAAGACAGGGTTGGGTTCACCTTC

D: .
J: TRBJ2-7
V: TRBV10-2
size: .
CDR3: CASSDRSSYEQYF
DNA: TGCGCCAGCAGTGACAGAAGCTCCTACGAGCAGTACTTC

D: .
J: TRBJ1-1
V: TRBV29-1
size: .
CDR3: CSVETGLGTEAFF
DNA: TGCAGCGTCGAAACAGGATTAGGCACTGAAGCTTTCTTT

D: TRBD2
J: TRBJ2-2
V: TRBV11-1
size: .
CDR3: CASSLTLAGRNTGELFF
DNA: TGTGCCAGCAGCTTGACCCTAGCGGGACGAAACACCGGGGAGCTGTTTTTT

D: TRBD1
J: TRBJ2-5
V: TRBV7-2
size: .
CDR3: CASTPKGAETQYF
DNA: TGTGCCAGCACCCCCAAGGGGGCAGAGACCCAGTACTTC

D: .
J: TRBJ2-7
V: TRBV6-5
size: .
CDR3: CASSPGLSPYEQYF
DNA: TGTGCCAGCAGCCCAGGGTTGTCGCCCTACGAGCAGTACTTC

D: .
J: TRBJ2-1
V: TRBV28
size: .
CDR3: CASSPWGQINEQFF
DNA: TGTGCCAGCAGTCCCTGGGGGCAGATAAATGAGCAGTTCTTC

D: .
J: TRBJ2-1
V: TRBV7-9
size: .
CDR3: CASNTYNEQFF
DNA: TGTGCCAGCAATACCTACAATGAGCAGTTCTTC

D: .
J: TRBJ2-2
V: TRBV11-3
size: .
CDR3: CASSFGGVNTGELFF
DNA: TGTGCCAGCAGCTTCGGCGGGGTAAACACCGGGGAGCTGTTTTTT

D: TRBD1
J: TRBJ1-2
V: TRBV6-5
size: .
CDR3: CASSYIRRDSHYGYTF
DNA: TGTGCCAGCAGTTACATTAGACGGGACAGCCACTATGGCTACACCTTC

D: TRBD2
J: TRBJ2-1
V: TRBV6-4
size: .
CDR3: CASSDSTERGPEFF
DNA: TGTGCCAGCAGTGACTCGACAGAGCGGGGCCCCGAGTTCTTC

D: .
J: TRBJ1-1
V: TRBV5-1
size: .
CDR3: CASSLDLQGGTEAFF
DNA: TGCGCCAGCAGCTTGGACCTACAGGGAGGGACTGAAGCTTTCTTT

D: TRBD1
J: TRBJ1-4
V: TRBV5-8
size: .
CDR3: CASSYGPGQDEKLFF
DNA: TGTGCCAGCAGCTACGGGCCGGGACAGGACGAAAAACTGTTTTTT

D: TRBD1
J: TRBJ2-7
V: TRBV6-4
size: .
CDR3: CASSDLLGQPCSYEQYF
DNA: TGTGCCAGCAGTGACCTCCTGGGACAGCCGTGCTCCTACGAGCAGTACTTC

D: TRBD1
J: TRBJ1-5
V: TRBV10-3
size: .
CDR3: CATRQGLSNQPQHF
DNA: TGTGCCACCCGACAGGGTTTGAGCAATCAGCCCCAGCATTTT

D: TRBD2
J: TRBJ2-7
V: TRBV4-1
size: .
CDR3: CASSQDRSGAYEQYF
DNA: TGCGCCAGCAGCCAAGATCGGAGCGGGGCCTACGAGCAGTACTTC

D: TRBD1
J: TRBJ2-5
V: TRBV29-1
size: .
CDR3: CSAETGGGETQYF
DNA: TGCAGCGCCGAGACAGGGGGCGGGGAGACCCAGTACTTC

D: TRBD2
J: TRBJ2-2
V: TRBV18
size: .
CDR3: CASSLQTSGSFHTGELFF
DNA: TGTGCCAGCTCACTACAGACTAGCGGGAGCTTCCACACCGGGGAGCTGTTTTTT

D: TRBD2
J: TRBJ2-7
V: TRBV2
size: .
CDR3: CATVRGASGTDEQYF
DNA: TGTGCCACCGTGAGGGGGGCTAGCGGGACCGACGAGCAGTACTTC

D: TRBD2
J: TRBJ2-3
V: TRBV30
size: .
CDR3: CACPSAGVRTSVSDTQYF
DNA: TGTGCCTGCCCGAGTGCAGGGGTAAGGACTAGCGTTTCAGATACGCAGTATTTT

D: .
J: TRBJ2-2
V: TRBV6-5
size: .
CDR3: CASSRTANTGELFF
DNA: TGTGCCAGCAGCAGGACAGCGAACACCGGGGAGCTGTTTTTT

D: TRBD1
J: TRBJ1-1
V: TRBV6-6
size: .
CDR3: CASSYSADRASGEAFF
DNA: TGTGCCAGCAGTTACAGTGCGGACAGGGCGTCTGGTGAAGCTTTCTTT

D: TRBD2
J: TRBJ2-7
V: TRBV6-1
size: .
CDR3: CASSEVGGDLSEQYF
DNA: TGTGCCAGCAGTGAAGTTGGGGGGGACCTCTCCGAGCAGTACTTC

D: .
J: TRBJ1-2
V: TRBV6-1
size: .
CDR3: CASSVSGDYGYTF
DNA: TGTGCCAGCAGTGTATCAGGGGATTACGGCTACACCTTC